The 5 T cell receptor beta chains in this list originate from one sample, sequenced in a study of blood T cell repertoires in COVID-19. Assay: immunoSEQ multiplex PCR; the TCRdb copy retains only in-frame clones and omits some. Here the sample spans 270,000 or so clones, roughly 84% being singletons. Sequencing input: PBMCs or T cells enriched from blood (not recorded which). The source of these receptors is a woman aged 45-65 years who had been exposed to COVID-19.

The chain is built from TRBV28 and TRBJ1-5; D is undetermined. This CDR3 has 15 amino acids. Germline CDR1 and CDR2: MDHEN and SYDVKM. V shed 7 bases and J shed 6 bases, with 19 bases lying between them. CDR3 coding DNA: TGTGCCAGCATTATACCCTGGTGGGCCCCTCAGCCCCAGCATTTT. Protein sequence: CASIIPWWAPQPQHF.

The V and J genes are TRBV7-8 and TRBJ1-1; D unresolved. The CDR3 totals 13 residues. Trimming cost V 3 bases and J 4 bases, with 9 bases left between them. Germline V lookup: CDR1 SGHVS, CDR2 FQNEAQ. CDR3 in amino acids: CASSFGVGTEAFF. CDR3 nucleotide sequence: TGTGCCAGCAGCTTCGGGGTCGGCACTGAAGCTTTCTTT.

The rearrangement uses TRBV24-1 and TRBJ2-3, with a possible D match to TRBD2 (5 bases). The CDR3 runs 15 residues. Trimming stripped 4 bases from V and 2 bases from J, with 12 bases between. Germline CDR1 KGHDR, CDR2 SFDVKD. In DNA, the CDR3 is TGTGCCACCAGTGACGCTTCGGGGATCACAGATACGCAGTATTTT. This sequence encodes CATSDASGITDTQYF.

V usage is TRBV5-5 and J usage is TRBJ1-2; 7 nucleotides align to TRBD1. CDR3 length: 14 residues. With 4 bases clipped from V and 4 bases from J, the junction kept 7 bases outside the gene matches. From germline, CDR1 is SGHKS and CDR2 YYEKEE (reference sequence). This CDR3 is CASSAEGTVYGYTF. For the CDR3, the DNA is TGTGCCAGCAGCGCAGAAGGGACAGTCTATGGCTACACCTTC.

The gene calls are TRBV19 and TRBJ1-1; unclear D gene. V was cut by 0 bases and J by 1 base, with 6 bases left in between. Germline V gene sequence: CDR1 LNHDA, CDR2 SQIVND (reference sequence). The CDR3 spans 14 residues. The CDR3 coding sequence is TGTGCCAGTAGTATAGATACACAGAACACTGAAGCTTTCTTT. It is translated as CASSIDTQNTEAFF. The full variable domain, in which reference TRBV19 and TRBJ1-1 provide the parts outside the CDR3, is DGGITQSPKYLFRKEGQNVTLSCEQNLNHDAMYWYRQDPGQGLRLIYYSQIVNDFQKGDIAEGYSVSREKKESFPLTVTSAQKNPTAFYLCASSIDTQNTEAFFGQGTRLTVV.